The clone carrying this T cell receptor (beta chain) has more than one count but fewer than ten. One entry per CDR3 protein, called by TCRdb with MiXCR from the RT-PCR reads. The sample consists of about 620,000 distinct CDR3 sequences, approximately 10% of them appearing once. The sample belongs to a study of response to subunit inactivated influenza vaccine. V was pared by 1 base and J by 2 bases, with 16 bases between. This CDR3 has 17 amino acids. CDR1 is SGHRS and CDR2 is YFSETQ in the germline V gene. The sample was also linked to a second study, of T cells expressing NK-cell markers. As that study records: Synthesis of TCR beta cDNA relied on 5'RACE template switching carrying UMIs. Just one sequenced donor of eight was HCMV-seronegative, while seven were seropositive.

Sequenced here: PBMCs from blood, sampled on the day of vaccination. The receptor was isolated from a man in his fifties who received an inactivated influenza vaccine. V and J are TRBV5-1 and TRBJ2-1; a possible D gene is TRBD2 (6 bases). The CDR3 here is CASSLSSRGVAYNEQFF. DNA of the CDR3: TGCGCCAGCAGCTTGTCTTCTCGCGGGGTAGCCTACAATGAGCAGTTCTTC.